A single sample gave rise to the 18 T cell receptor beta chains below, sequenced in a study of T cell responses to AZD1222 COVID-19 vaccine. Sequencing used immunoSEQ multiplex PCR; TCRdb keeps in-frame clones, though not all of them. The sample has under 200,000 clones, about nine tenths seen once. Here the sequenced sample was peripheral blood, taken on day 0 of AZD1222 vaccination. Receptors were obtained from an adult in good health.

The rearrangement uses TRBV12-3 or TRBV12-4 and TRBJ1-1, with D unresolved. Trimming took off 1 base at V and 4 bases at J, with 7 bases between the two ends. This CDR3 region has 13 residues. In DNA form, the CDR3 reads TGTGCCAGCAGTTTAGTTTTGGGCACTGAAGCTTTCTTT. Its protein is CASSLVLGTEAFF.

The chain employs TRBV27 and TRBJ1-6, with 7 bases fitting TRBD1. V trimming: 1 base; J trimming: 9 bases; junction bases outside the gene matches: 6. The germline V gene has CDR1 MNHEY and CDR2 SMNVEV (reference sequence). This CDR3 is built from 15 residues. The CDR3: CASSLLQGSLSPLHF. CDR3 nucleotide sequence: TGTGCCAGCAGTTTATTACAGGGGTCTCTTTCACCCCTCCACTTT.

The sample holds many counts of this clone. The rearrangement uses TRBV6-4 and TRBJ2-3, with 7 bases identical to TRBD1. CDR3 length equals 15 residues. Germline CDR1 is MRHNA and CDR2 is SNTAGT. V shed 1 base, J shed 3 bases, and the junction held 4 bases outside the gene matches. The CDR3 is CASSDLAGGTDTQYF. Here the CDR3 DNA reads TGTGCCAGCAGTGACTTGGCAGGGGGAACAGATACGCAGTATTTT.

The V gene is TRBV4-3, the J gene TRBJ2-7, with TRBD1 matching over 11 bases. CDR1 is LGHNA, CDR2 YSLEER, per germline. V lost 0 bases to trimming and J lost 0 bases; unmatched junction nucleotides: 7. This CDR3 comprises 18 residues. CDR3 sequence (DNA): TGCGCCAGCAGCCAAGATTTTATGGGACAGGGGGTCTCCTACGAGCAGTACTTC. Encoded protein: CASSQDFMGQGVSYEQYF.

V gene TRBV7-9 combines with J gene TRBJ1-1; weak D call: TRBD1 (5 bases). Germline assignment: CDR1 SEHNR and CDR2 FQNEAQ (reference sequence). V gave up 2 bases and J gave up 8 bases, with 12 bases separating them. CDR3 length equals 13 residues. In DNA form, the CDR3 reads TGTGCCAGCAGCTTATTACAGGCCTCGGAAGCTTTCTTT. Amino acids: CASSLLQASEAFF.

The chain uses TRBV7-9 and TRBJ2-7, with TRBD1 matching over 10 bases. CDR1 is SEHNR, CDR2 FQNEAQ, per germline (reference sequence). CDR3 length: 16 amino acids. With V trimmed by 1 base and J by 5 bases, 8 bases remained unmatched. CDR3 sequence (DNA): TGTGCCAGCAGCTTAGATCCGTCCGGACAGGGGGACGAGCAGTACTTC. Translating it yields CASSLDPSGQGDEQYF.

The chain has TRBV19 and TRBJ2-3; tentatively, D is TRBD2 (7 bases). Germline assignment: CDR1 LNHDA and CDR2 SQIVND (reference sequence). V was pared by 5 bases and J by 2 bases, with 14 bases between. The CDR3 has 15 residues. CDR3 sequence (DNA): TGTGCCAGTAGTCAAAGGGGGGGGACCACAGATACGCAGTATTTT. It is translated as CASSQRGGTTDTQYF.

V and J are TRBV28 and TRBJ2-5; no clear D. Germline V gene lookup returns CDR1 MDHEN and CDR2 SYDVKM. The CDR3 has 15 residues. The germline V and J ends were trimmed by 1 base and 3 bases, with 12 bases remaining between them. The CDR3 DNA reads TGTGCCAGCAGTTTATCGAGGCGCGGAAAAGAGACCCAGTACTTC. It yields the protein CASSLSRRGKETQYF. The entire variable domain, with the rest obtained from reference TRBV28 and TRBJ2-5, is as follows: DVKVTQSSRYLVKRTGEKVFLECVQDMDHENMFWYRQDPGLGLRLIYFSYDVKMKEKGDIPEGYSVSREKKERFSLILESASTNQTSMYLCASSLSRRGKETQYFGPGTRLLVL.

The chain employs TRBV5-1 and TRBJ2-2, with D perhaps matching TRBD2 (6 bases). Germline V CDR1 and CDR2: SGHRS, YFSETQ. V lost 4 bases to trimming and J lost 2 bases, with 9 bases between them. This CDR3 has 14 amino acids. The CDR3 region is CASSRDSNTGELFF. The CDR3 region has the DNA TGCGCCAGCAGCCGGGACTCCAACACCGGGGAGCTGTTTTTT.

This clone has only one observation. CDR3 DNA: TGTGCCAGCAGCTGGAGTTACAATGAGCAGTTCTTC. Protein sequence: CASSWSYNEQFF. The J gene is TRBJ2-1, the V gene TRBV5-6; D unclear. V lost 3 bases and J lost 4, with 5 bases in between. The CDR3 spans 12 residues. Germline V gene data show CDR1 as SGHDT and CDR2 as YYEEEE.

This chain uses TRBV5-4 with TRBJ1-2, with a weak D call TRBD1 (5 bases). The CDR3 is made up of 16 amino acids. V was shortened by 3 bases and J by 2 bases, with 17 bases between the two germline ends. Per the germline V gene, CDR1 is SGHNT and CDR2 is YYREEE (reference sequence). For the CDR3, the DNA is TGTGCCAGCAGCTCAAAATCTTCCGAGGGGAACTATGGCTACACCTTC. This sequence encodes CASSSKSSEGNYGYTF.

The CDR3 here is CASSPWGTSGARTDTQYF. CDR3 nucleotides: TGTGCCAGCAGTCCATGGGGGACTAGCGGGGCTCGCACAGATACGCAGTATTTT. The V and J genes are TRBV28 and TRBJ2-3, with 13 bases fitting TRBD2. This CDR3 comprises 18 residues. CDR1 is MDHEN, CDR2 SYDVKM, per germline. The V gene end was trimmed by 5 bases and the J gene end by 1 base; junction bases not matched to a gene: 9.

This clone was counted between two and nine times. Here the CDR3 reads CSANPMGSGSTGELFF. The CDR3 DNA follows: TGCAGCGCCAACCCCATGGGTAGCGGGAGCACCGGGGAGCTGTTTTTT. The V call is TRBV29-1, the J call TRBJ2-2; TRBD2 matches at 9 bases. Trimming cost V 7 bases and J 4 bases; bases outside gene matches: 13. Looked up from germline, CDR1 is SQVTM and CDR2 is ANQGSEA. The CDR3 contains 16 residues.

The CDR3 spells CASAGEALLSYNEQFF. The CDR3 nucleotides read TGTGCCTCCGCGGGGGAGGCCTTGCTCTCCTACAATGAGCAGTTCTTC. J is TRBJ2-1 and V is TRBV19; 7 bases map to TRBD2. Germline trimming cut 11 bases from V and 0 bases from J; bases unmatched to any gene: 13. This CDR3 has 16 amino acids. In germline, CDR1 is LNHDA, CDR2 SQIVND (reference sequence).

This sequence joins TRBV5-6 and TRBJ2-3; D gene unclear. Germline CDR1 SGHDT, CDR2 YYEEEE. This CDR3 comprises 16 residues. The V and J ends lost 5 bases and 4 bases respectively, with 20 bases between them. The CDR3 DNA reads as TGTGCCAGCAGGACAAGTATGGGCTATTCGGCAGATACGCAGTATTTT. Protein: CASRTSMGYSADTQYF.

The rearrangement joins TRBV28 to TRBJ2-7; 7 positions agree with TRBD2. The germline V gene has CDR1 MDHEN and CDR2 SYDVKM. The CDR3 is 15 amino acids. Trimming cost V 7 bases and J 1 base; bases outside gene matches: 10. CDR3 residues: CASTLGAGVSYEQYF. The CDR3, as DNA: TGTGCCAGCACCTTAGGGGCGGGGGTATCCTACGAGCAGTACTTC.

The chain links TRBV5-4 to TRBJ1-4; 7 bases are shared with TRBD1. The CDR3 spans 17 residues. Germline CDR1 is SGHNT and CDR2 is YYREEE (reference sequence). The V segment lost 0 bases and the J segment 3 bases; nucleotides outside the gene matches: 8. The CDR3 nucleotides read TGTGCCAGCAGCTTGGCTGAGGGGGCTGGGTCTAATGAAAAACTGTTTTTT. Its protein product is CASSLAEGAGSNEKLFF.

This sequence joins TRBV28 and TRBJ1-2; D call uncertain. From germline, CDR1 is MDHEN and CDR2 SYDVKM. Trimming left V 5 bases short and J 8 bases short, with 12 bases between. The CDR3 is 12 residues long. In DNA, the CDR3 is TGTGCCAGCAGTCATCGATCGGGCGGCTACACCTTC. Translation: CASSHRSGGYTF.